This TCR beta chain was documented in a study of cytomegalovirus exposure and HLA in healthy donors. General observations from the study: A missense variant in DCLRE1C was later tied to TCR beta V- and J-gene trimming.

This clone was found a few times. Its cognate antigen is unknown. Germline lookup yields CDR1 SGHTA and CDR2 FQGNSA. The CDR3 has 12 residues. The V gene lost 4 bases and the J gene lost 13 bases, with 13 bases spanning the gap. A multiplex PCR was run with 60 Vbeta primers and 13 Jbeta primers. TCRdb's table, derived via immunoSEQ multiplex PCR, lists solely in-frame clones and lacks some. This table has around 270,000 clones, 80% appearing once. This TCR was sampled from a girl aged 2 to 10 in good health and CMV-seronegative. The V and J genes are TRBV7-2 and TRBJ1-4, with D possibly matching TRBD1 (6 bases). The sequencing sample was made of PBMCs. Here the CDR3 reads CASSSSGGRLFF. In nucleotides, the CDR3 is TGTGCCAGCAGCTCGTCGGGGGGGCGACTGTTTTTT.